This TCR beta chain was recorded in a study of early T cells in non-severe SARS-CoV-2 infection. From the 5' RACE reads, TCRdb called clonotypes with MiXCR, one entry per CDR3 protein. Among more than 60,000 distinct CDR3 sequences listed, under 9.5% were seen once. This CDR3 is built from 14 residues. Germline assignment: CDR1 MNHEY and CDR2 SMNVEV (reference sequence). V was pared by 4 bases and J by 4 bases, with 11 bases between. This clonotype was detected many times. The sample was whole blood. The sequence was collected from an adult who was a healthcare worker with PCR-confirmed SARS-CoV-2 infection or an uninfected control (not recorded which). V gene TRBV27 combines with J gene TRBJ2-1; D might be TRBD1 (5 bases). CDR3 DNA: TGTGCCAGCAGTTCCCAAGGGGTTTACAATGAGCAGTTCTTC. It translates to CASSSQGVYNEQFF.